The rows below give T cell receptor beta chains drawn from one sample of a study of shared clonotypes between healthy human individuals. This table comes from immunoSEQ multiplex PCR, and its TCRdb copy is limited to in-frame clones, with some not included. The data contain roughly 1,000,000 clones, approximately 80% of them singletons. Sequencing was done on a sample of memory CD4+ T cells from PBMCs. The receptors shown here come from a man younger than 30 in good health. Some clones in this sample may be carry-over from other donors' samples. Both conserved end residues are part of each CDR3. Each record gives: D gene, J gene, clone size, V gene, CDR3 protein, CDR3 DNA. The D gene is left open where the match is weak. Only some rows state a clone size, as once, few, many or a class for expanded clones.

NA | TRBJ2-7 | NA | TRBV11-2 | CASRGAFEQYF | TGTGCCAGCAGGGGGGCCTTCGAGCAGTACTTC
NA | TRBJ1-2 | few | TRBV5-4 | CASSGGLYGYTF | TGTGCCAGCAGCGGAGGGTTGTATGGCTACACCTTC
TRBD2 | TRBJ2-7 | NA | TRBV2 | CASRKGQTSPGGLDEQYF | TGTGCCAGCCGGAAGGGCCAGACTAGCCCTGGAGGCCTCGACGAGCAGTACTTC
TRBD2 | TRBJ2-3 | NA | TRBV28 | CASSLRGTSGRSTDTQYF | TGTGCCAGCAGTCTACGCGGGACTAGCGGGAGAAGCACAGATACGCAGTATTTT
NA | TRBJ1-2 | NA | TRBV15 | CATSRDDPGASNYGYTF | TGTGCCACCAGCAGAGATGACCCCGGTGCCTCTAACTATGGCTACACCTTC
TRBD1 | TRBJ2-7 | few | TRBV27 | CASSFRDRGSYEQYF | TGTGCCAGCAGTTTCCGGGACAGGGGATCCTACGAGCAGTACTTC
NA | TRBJ2-3 | NA | TRBV7-8 | CASSLAFTRGTQYF | TGTGCCAGCAGCTTAGCTTTCACACGGGGTACGCAGTATTTT
TRBD2 | TRBJ2-7 | NA | TRBV5-1 | CASSRGLAVNYEQYF | TGCGCCAGCAGCCGGGGACTAGCGGTGAACTACGAGCAGTACTTC
TRBD2 | TRBJ2-7 | NA | TRBV6-1 | CASSPLAETYEQYF | TGTGCCAGCAGCCCGCTAGCGGAGACCTACGAGCAGTACTTC
NA | TRBJ2-7 | NA | TRBV16 | CASSPAYEQYF | TGTGCCAGCAGCCCGGCCTACGAGCAGTACTTC
TRBD2 | TRBJ2-2 | NA | TRBV9 | CASSVPTSGSLNTGELFF | TGTGCCAGCAGCGTCCCGACTAGCGGGAGTTTAAACACCGGGGAGCTGTTTTTT
TRBD1 | TRBJ2-5 | once | TRBV28 | CASFRQGETQYF | TGTGCCAGCTTTAGACAGGGGGAGACCCAGTACTTC
NA | TRBJ2-7 | NA | TRBV7-9 | CATEGGRGYEQYF | TGTGCCACCGAGGGGGGCCGGGGCTACGAGCAGTACTTC
NA | TRBJ2-7 | few | TRBV7-2 | CASSNTRGYEQYF | TGTGCCAGCAGCAACACGAGGGGTTACGAGCAGTACTTC
TRBD2 | TRBJ2-1 | NA | TRBV10-3 | CAISVGAGGGYNEQFF | TGTGCCATCAGTGTTGGAGCGGGAGGGGGGTACAATGAGCAGTTCTTC
NA | TRBJ1-2 | NA | TRBV7-2 | CASSFNALYGYTF | TGTGCCAGCAGCTTTAATGCCCTCTATGGCTACACCTTC
TRBD2 | TRBJ2-3 | once | TRBV6-6 | CASRAGGGVRTQYF | TGTGCCAGCAGAGCGGGTGGGGGGGTGCGTACGCAGTATTTT
NA | TRBJ2-7 | NA | TRBV11-2 | CASIPSSLAPPYEQYF | TGTGCCAGCATCCCCTCTTCTCTAGCCCCCCCCTACGAGCAGTACTTC
TRBD2 | TRBJ2-5 | NA | TRBV7-8 | CASSELAGGLGETQYF | TGTGCCAGCAGCGAACTAGCGGGGGGACTTGGAGAGACCCAGTACTTC
NA | TRBJ1-2 | NA | TRBV2 | CASSDDGPNYGYTF | TGTGCCAGCAGTGACGATGGTCCTAACTATGGCTACACCTTC
NA | TRBJ2-1 | NA | TRBV7-3 | CASSLGPNNEQFF | TGTGCCAGCAGCCTCGGGCCAAACAATGAGCAGTTCTTC
TRBD1 | TRBJ1-2 | NA | TRBV7-2 | CASSQPRDRADYTF | TGTGCCAGCAGTCAACCCCGGGACAGGGCCGATTACACCTTC
NA | TRBJ1-2 | NA | TRBV28 | CASRPGTAPNYGYTF | TGTGCCAGCAGGCCGGGGACGGCTCCTAACTATGGCTACACCTTC
NA | TRBJ1-3 | few | TRBV11-1 | CASSLQGSGNTIYF | TGTGCCAGCAGCTTACAGGGATCTGGAAACACCATATATTTT